This TCR beta chain was sequenced in a study of neurological immune-mediated disorders. General study findings and limits: CDR3 amino acid sequences found in expanded clones were never shared across subjects, suggesting private repertoires in all groups.

Every sequencing run produced over 160 million TCR-beta sequences that came from 15-18 subjects. TCRdb re-called the 5' RACE reads through MiXCR, storing one row per CDR3 protein. Here the sample spans around 20,000 distinct CDR3 sequences, around 6.2% being singletons. The CDR3 runs to 16 residues. From germline, CDR1 is DFQATT and CDR2 SNEGSKA (reference sequence). The V and J ends lost 6 bases and 3 bases respectively, with 24 bases between them. Volunteers attending a blood bank in Maryland, USA, served as healthy controls. This clonotype came up many times. The target antigen is unknown. The TCR sequence derives from a man aged 18 to 30 in good health. The genes are TRBV20-1 and TRBJ2-7, with D perhaps TRBD1 or TRBD2 (5 bases each). The sequencing sample was made of CD8+ T cells from blood. The CDR3 reads CSAYAPGTVGRYEQYF. The DNA of the CDR3 is TGCAGTGCCTACGCGCCGGGTACGGTGGGACGCTACGAGCAGTACTTC.